This TCR beta chain was captured in a study of T cell changes during pregnancy in multiple sclerosis. Trimming removed 5 bases from V and 0 bases from J, with 12 bases in between. Germline CDR1 reads SGDLS; CDR2 reads YYNGEE. The CDR3 runs to 15 residues. Clones were read by immunoSEQ multiplex PCR, and TCRdb kept only the in-frame ones, dropping some. The sample carries tens of thousands of clones, about 85% recorded once. This TCR came from a female donor with multiple sclerosis, enrolled in a pregnancy study. The sequencing used CD4+ T cells from peripheral blood mononuclear cells, collected before pregnancy. The genes are TRBV9 and TRBJ1-5; possibly TRBD1 for D (6 bases). The CDR3 loop is CASSPGQISNQPQHF. As DNA, the CDR3 is TGTGCCAGCAGTCCCGGACAGATTAGCAATCAGCCCCAGCATTTT.